Below are 32 T cell receptor beta chains sequenced from a single sample in a study of beta chain features in type 1 diabetes. Findings and caveats of the study: Shorter TCRB CDR3s, moderately but significantly so, were found in Type 1 diabetes patients in all four CD4+ subsets.

The study reverse transcribed the entire isolated RNA, so it sequenced expressed TCRB transcripts. Sequencing used immunoSEQ multiplex PCR; TCRdb keeps in-frame clones, though not all of them. In the table there are roughly 50,000 clones, approximately 45% of which are singletons. What these receptors recognize is not known. The sequencing input was Tregs from blood. All receptors come from a man aged 25 to 40 with type 1 diabetes.

The V call is TRBV4-3, the J call TRBJ2-7; 14 bases match TRBD2. CDR1 and CDR2 (germline): LGHNA, YSLEER. The CDR3 is made up of 18 amino acids. V lost 0 bases and J lost 3; bases outside the gene matches: 7. CDR3: CASSQEGTSGSSVYEQYF. DNA of the CDR3: TGCGCCAGCAGCCAAGAGGGGACTAGCGGGAGTTCGGTCTACGAGCAGTACTTC.

This clone occurred a few times. This chain connects TRBV10-3 to TRBJ1-2; TRBD1 might be the D (6 bases). This CDR3 is 14 amino acids long. The germline V and J ends were trimmed by 3 bases and 4 bases, with 12 bases remaining between them. Germline V gives CDR1 ENHRY, CDR2 SYGVKD. CDR3 DNA sequence: TGTGCCATCAGTGAACGGGGGGCGAGCTATGGCTACACCTTC. As protein: CAISERGASYGYTF.

The V gene is TRBV28, the J gene TRBJ1-5; 8 bases agree with TRBD1. This CDR3 has 13 residues. The germline CDR1 and CDR2 sequences are MDHEN and SYDVKM. V shed 3 bases and J 9 bases; nucleotides not matched to a gene: 4. The CDR3, as DNA: TGTGCCAGCAGTTTCGGCAGGGGGCGGCCCCAGCATTTT. Translating it yields CASSFGRGRPQHF. The full variable domain, its missing parts supplied by reference TRBV28 and TRBJ1-5, is DVKVTQSSRYLVKRTGEKVFLECVQDMDHENMFWYRQDPGLGLRLIYFSYDVKMKEKGDIPEGYSVSREKKERFSLILESASTNQTSMYLCASSFGRGRPQHFGDGTRLSIL.

V is TRBV28 and J is TRBJ2-7; 7 nucleotides align to TRBD1. This CDR3 has 13 amino acids. The V and J ends lost 6 bases and 7 bases, in that order; junction bases with no gene match: 9. The germline gives CDR1 MDHEN, CDR2 SYDVKM. The CDR3 region has the DNA TGTGCCAGCAGCCCACAGGGGACGGGGGAGCAGTACTTC. This translates into CASSPQGTGEQYF.

The chain carries TRBV29-1 and TRBJ2-5; possibly TRBD2 for D (6 bases). The CDR3 loop spans 12 amino acids. Between the trimmed V and J ends, which lost 2 bases and 5 bases, there was a span of 9 bases. Germline V gene lookup returns CDR1 SQVTM and CDR2 ANQGSEA. The CDR3 sequence is CSVEWGRETQYF. The CDR3 bases are TGCAGCGTTGAATGGGGGAGGGAGACCCAGTACTTC.

This clone was seen only once. The V call is TRBV14, the J call TRBJ2-2; D perhaps matches TRBD1 (6 bases). CDR1 and CDR2 from the germline V gene are SGHDN and FVKESK. The CDR3 has 16 amino acids. With 0 bases removed from V and 7 bases from J, the gap between germline ends came to 15 bases. CDR3 sequence reads: CASSQDLAGVIGELFF. As DNA, the CDR3 is TGTGCCAGCAGCCAAGATTTGGCAGGGGTCATCGGGGAGCTGTTTTTT.

In the case of this clone: The junction and the germline gene differ at one end; a read error may be behind it. The chain links TRBV7-2 to TRBJ2-6; D gene uncertain. Germline lookup yields CDR1 SGHTA and CDR2 FQGNSA. The CDR3 length is 15 residues. The CDR3 is CASSLGDSEANVLTF. The CDR3 nucleotides are TGTGCCAGCAGCTTAGGAGATTCTGAGGCCAACGTCCTGACTTTC.

The chain couples TRBV7-2 to TRBJ2-1; 7 nucleotides align to TRBD2. CDR1 and CDR2 from the germline V gene are SGHTA and FQGNSA. With 3 bases clipped from V and 7 bases from J, the junction kept 6 bases outside the gene matches. This CDR3 comprises 14 residues. This CDR3 is CASSFTGGSNEQFF. CDR3 nucleotide sequence: TGTGCCAGCAGCTTTACGGGAGGCTCAAATGAGCAGTTCTTC.

The rearrangement uses TRBV15 and TRBJ1-2; TRBD1 agrees at 7 bases. The CDR3 consists of 15 residues. CDR1 LNHNV and CDR2 YYDKDF come from the germline V gene (reference sequence). The J segment lost 3 bases and the V segment lost 0 bases, leaving 4 bases of the junction unmatched. Here the CDR3 reads CATSRDRDSYYGYTF. DNA for the CDR3: TGTGCCACCAGCAGAGACCGGGACAGCTACTATGGCTACACCTTC. Drawing the rest from reference TRBV15 and TRBJ1-2, the complete variable domain is DAMVIQNPRYQVTQFGKPVTLSCSQTLNHNVMYWYQQKSSQAPKLLFHYYDKDFNNEADTPDNFQSRRPNTSFCFLDIRSPGLGDTAMYLCATSRDRDSYYGYTFGSGTRLTVV.

This clone was seen a handful of times. The J gene is TRBJ1-5, the V gene TRBV28, with D perhaps matching TRBD1 (6 bases). Germline V gene lookup returns CDR1 MDHEN and CDR2 SYDVKM. Trimming took 2 bases from V and 5 from J, leaving 10 bases between them. The CDR3 is 14 residues long. CDR3 protein: CASSLAGAYQPQHF. The CDR3, as DNA: TGTGCCAGCAGTTTAGCGGGGGCGTATCAGCCCCAGCATTTT.

The table lists this clone with a few counts. The chain carries TRBV5-4 and TRBJ2-2; D might be TRBD2 (6 bases). The germline V and J ends were trimmed by 3 bases and 2 bases, with 8 bases remaining between them. Germline V gene sequence: CDR1 SGHNT, CDR2 YYREEE (reference sequence). The CDR3 is 14 amino acids. CDR3 in amino acids: CASSWDFNTGELFF. The CDR3, as DNA: TGTGCCAGCAGCTGGGACTTTAACACCGGGGAGCTGTTTTTT.

The chain uses TRBV27 and TRBJ2-7, with 7 nucleotides matching TRBD2. The germline CDR1 and CDR2 sequences are MNHEY and SMNVEV (reference sequence). The CDR3 consists of 18 residues. V trimming: 2 bases; J trimming: 3 bases; junction bases outside the gene matches: 16. CDR3 DNA sequence: TGTGCCAGCAGTTTAAGCGGGACTGGACGTCGCCTAAACTACGAGCAGTACTTC. Translation gives CASSLSGTGRRLNYEQYF.

This clone turned up a few times. The chain links TRBV6-5 to TRBJ1-1; D call uncertain. The V gene's germline CDR1 is MNHEY and CDR2 SVGAGI. Deletions cut 6 bases from V and 0 bases from J, with 8 bases between. This CDR3 is 13 amino acids long. The chain's CDR3 is CASRRLLNTEAFF. CDR3 sequence (DNA): TGTGCCAGCAGGCGACTATTGAACACTGAAGCTTTCTTT.

The V gene is TRBV6-1, the J gene TRBJ2-1; 7 nucleotides line up with TRBD2. The CDR3 sequence is 14 residues long. V lost 8 bases to trimming and J lost 2 bases; unmatched junction nucleotides: 6. Germline CDR1 reads MNHNS; CDR2 reads SASEGT. CDR3: CASQREGPYNEQFF. The CDR3 nucleotides are TGTGCCAGCCAGCGGGAAGGCCCCTACAATGAGCAGTTCTTC.

In its sample, this clone was seen a few times. The chain has TRBV18 and TRBJ1-1; D gene unclear. The CDR3 covers 13 residues. Per the germline V gene, CDR1 is KGHSH and CDR2 is LQKENI. The germline V and J ends were trimmed by 1 base and 3 bases, with 6 bases remaining between them. CDR3 DNA sequence: TGTGCCAGCTCACCACTGAGGCACACTGAAGCTTTCTTT. It is translated as CASSPLRHTEAFF.

The table lists this clone with many counts. The gene calls are TRBV6-1 and TRBJ1-5; no clear D gene. The CDR3 spans 13 residues. The germline V gene encodes CDR1 MNHNS and CDR2 SASEGT. V was cut by 2 bases and J by 7 bases, with 9 bases left in between. The CDR3 protein is CASSERGGQPQHF. For the CDR3, the DNA is TGTGCCAGCAGTGAACGGGGTGGCCAGCCCCAGCATTTT.

The chain carries TRBV18 and TRBJ2-3; D uncertain. The CDR3 spans 15 residues. The ends were cut back, 0 bases at V and 6 bases at J, with 13 bases in the middle. CDR1 is KGHSH, CDR2 LQKENI, per germline. This chain's CDR3 is CASSPPGDWSDTQYF. The CDR3 DNA follows: TGTGCCAGCTCACCACCCGGAGACTGGTCCGATACGCAGTATTTT.

The rearrangement uses TRBV7-9 and TRBJ2-3; 9 positions match TRBD1. CDR3 length: 15 residues. The ends lost 6 bases at V and 6 bases at J; junction bases unmatched: 10. Germline CDR1 and CDR2: SEHNR and FQNEAQ (reference sequence). In DNA, the CDR3 is TGTGCCAGCAGGTTCGGGACAGGGACATCCGATACGCAGTATTTT. Encoded protein: CASRFGTGTSDTQYF.

V usage is TRBV11-2 and J usage is TRBJ2-1; the match to TRBD2 covers 11 bases. The CDR3 is made up of 17 amino acids. The V and J ends lost 4 bases and 7 bases, in that order; junction bases with no gene match: 12. The germline gives CDR1 SGHAT, CDR2 FQNNGV. The CDR3: CASSSRIAGGLWNEQFF. The CDR3 nucleotides read TGTGCCAGCAGCTCCAGGATAGCGGGAGGGTTATGGAATGAGCAGTTCTTC.

V is TRBV18 and J is TRBJ2-2; D perhaps matches TRBD1 (6 bases). Germline V CDR1 and CDR2: KGHSH, LQKENI. The CDR3 spans 16 residues. Deletions cut 1 base from V and 0 bases from J, with 9 bases between. The CDR3 loop is CASSPRNRANTGELFF. DNA of the CDR3: TGTGCCAGCTCACCACGGAACAGGGCGAACACCGGGGAGCTGTTTTTT. Filled out from reference TRBV18 and TRBJ2-2, the complete variable domain reads NAGVMQNPRHLVRRRGQEARLRCSPMKGHSHVYWYRQLPEEGLKFMVYLQKENIIDESGMPKERFSAEFPKEGPSILRIQQVVRGDSAAYFCASSPRNRANTGELFFGEGSRLTVL.

In nucleotides, the CDR3 is TGTGCCAGCAGCTTGATGAGACAGGGGGGGTCCTCTGGGGCCAACGTCCTGACTTTC. It is translated as CASSLMRQGGSSGANVLTF. The chain is built from TRBV5-4 and TRBJ2-6, with 9 bases identical to TRBD1. The CDR3 consists of 19 residues. The V segment lost 1 base and the J segment 0 bases; nucleotides outside the gene matches: 8. The V gene's germline CDR1 is SGHNT and CDR2 YYREEE (reference sequence).

This chain links TRBV29-1 with TRBJ1-2; 7 bases fit TRBD1. Germline CDR1 reads SQVTM; CDR2 reads ANQGSEA. The ends lost 6 bases at V and 3 bases at J; junction bases unmatched: 4. This CDR3 comprises 12 residues. The CDR3 DNA sequence: TGCAGCGTGGGTGACAGGGACTATGGCTACACCTTC. It specifies CSVGDRDYGYTF.

The chain combines TRBV19 with TRBJ1-1; D unresolved. Germline V gene lookup returns CDR1 LNHDA and CDR2 SQIVND (reference sequence). The CDR3 is 13 residues long. V lost 10 bases to trimming and J lost 4 bases, with 16 bases between them. For the CDR3, the DNA is TGTGCCACCTCAACAGTCCTTCTCACTGAAGCTTTCTTT. Translation: CATSTVLLTEAFF.

This clone has a handful of counts. The chain recombines TRBV19 with TRBJ1-5; weak D call: TRBD1 (6 bases). Per germline, CDR1 LNHDA and CDR2 SQIVND (reference sequence). The CDR3 length is 14 residues. V gave up 4 bases and J gave up 6 bases, with 13 bases separating them. CDR3 DNA sequence: TGTGCCAGTAGTAGACAGGAGTTTGTTCAGCCCCAGCATTTT. It specifies CASSRQEFVQPQHF.

This CDR3 is CAWRGGDTGELFF. In DNA form, the CDR3 reads TGTGCCTGGAGGGGAGGGGACACCGGGGAGCTGTTTTTT. V usage is TRBV30 and J usage is TRBJ2-2; TRBD2 aligns across 7 bases. CDR1 is GTSNPN and CDR2 is SVGIG in the germline V gene (reference sequence). The ends lost 3 bases at V and 3 bases at J; junction bases unmatched: 1. The CDR3 is 13 amino acids.

The chain carries TRBV30 and TRBJ1-5, with D possibly matching TRBD1 (6 bases). This CDR3 contains 15 residues. The V gene lost 1 base and the J gene lost 3 bases, with 13 bases spanning the gap. Germline V gives CDR1 GTSNPN, CDR2 SVGIG (reference sequence). The CDR3 reads CAWSGGGAYNQPQHF. Here the CDR3 DNA reads TGTGCCTGGAGTGGAGGGGGAGCATACAATCAGCCCCAGCATTTT.

The table lists this clone with a few counts. This chain's CDR3 is CASSSRLARYNEQFF. DNA for the CDR3: TGCGCCAGCAGCTCCAGACTAGCGCGCTACAATGAGCAGTTCTTC. The J gene is TRBJ2-1, the V gene TRBV5-1; the match to TRBD2 covers 8 bases. Germline V gives CDR1 SGHRS, CDR2 YFSETQ. The CDR3 sequence is 15 residues long. J was trimmed by 3 bases and V by 3 bases; bases with no gene match: 5.

This clone was counted a few times. This chain connects TRBV19 to TRBJ2-1; 8 positions agree with TRBD2. The V segment lost 10 bases and the J segment 6 bases; nucleotides outside the gene matches: 2. The CDR3 has 11 residues. CDR1 is LNHDA, CDR2 SQIVND, per germline (reference sequence). As DNA, the CDR3 is TGTGCCACGGGGGGGGTCAATGAGCAGTTCTTC. This translates into CATGGVNEQFF.

The CDR3 spells CASSRTGRETQYF. In nucleotides, the CDR3 is TGTGCCAGCAGCCGGACAGGGCGAGAGACCCAGTACTTC. The chain employs TRBV5-6 and TRBJ2-5, with 8 nucleotides matching TRBD1. V shed 4 bases, J shed 4 bases, and the junction held 3 bases outside the gene matches. CDR1 is SGHDT and CDR2 is YYEEEE in the germline V gene. The length of the CDR3 is 13 residues.

This clone was counted a few times. The rearrangement links TRBV30 to TRBJ1-3, with D perhaps matching TRBD1 (6 bases). This CDR3 comprises 14 residues. V lost 5 bases and J lost 0, with 11 bases in between. CDR1 is GTSNPN and CDR2 is SVGIG in the germline V gene (reference sequence). The DNA of the CDR3 is TGTGCCTGGGCAACAGGGAACTCTGGAAACACCATATATTTT. The encoded protein is CAWATGNSGNTIYF.

The chain joins TRBV7-2 to TRBJ2-5; TRBD1 is a possible D gene (5 bases). The J call is doubtful: the DNA matches TRBJ2-7 better. Germline V gene data show CDR1 as SGHTA and CDR2 as FQGNSA. The CDR3 length is 15 residues. The CDR3 loop is CASSLLWGSYYEQYF. The CDR3 DNA is TGTGCCAGCAGCTTACTCTGGGGCAGTTACTACGAGCAGTACTTC.

J is TRBJ2-6 and V is TRBV6-5; possibly TRBD1 for D (6 bases). Germline values: CDR1 MNHEY, CDR2 SVGAGI. V dropped 8 bases and J dropped 3 bases, with 8 bases sitting between them. The CDR3 totals 13 residues. The CDR3 DNA follows: TGTGCCAGCCAGGGGTTTGGGGCCAACGTCCTGACTTTC. This encodes CASQGFGANVLTF.